These 12 T cell receptor beta chains were all obtained from the same sample, sequenced in a study of CD8 T cell repertoires and HIV-1 epitope variants. Sequencing was performed with immunoSEQ multiplex PCR; in TCRdb, only in-frame clones are kept and a portion is missing. This repertoire shows approximately 90,000 clones, approximately 70% found once; its top ten account for about a quarter. Material for sequencing was uncultured baseline CD8+ T cells from peripheral blood mononuclear cells (PBMCs). Receptors were obtained from a male donor with HIV.

The chain couples TRBV6-5 to TRBJ2-7, with D perhaps TRBD1 (5 bases). Trimming pared 2 bases from V and 3 bases from J, leaving 8 bases between. This CDR3 has 13 residues. Germline V CDR1 and CDR2: MNHEY, SVGAGI. CDR3 residues: CASSYAGHYEQYF. DNA of the CDR3: TGTGCCAGCAGTTACGCCGGACACTACGAGCAGTACTTC.

The gene calls are TRBV29-1 and TRBJ2-1, with 9 bases aligning to TRBD1. V was clipped by 6 bases and J by 12 bases; unmatched bases: 21. Germline assignment: CDR1 SQVTM and CDR2 ANQGSEA. This CDR3 is 16 amino acids long. This CDR3 reads CSVQQGAGRSGMAQFF. The CDR3 nucleotides read TGCAGCGTACAACAGGGGGCGGGGAGGTCTGGAATGGCGCAGTTCTTC.

The V call is TRBV5-8, the J call TRBJ2-1; D not certain. This CDR3 has 11 residues. CDR1 and CDR2 from the germline V gene are SGHTS and YDEGEE. V gave up 0 bases and J gave up 10 bases, with 5 bases separating them. Written as DNA, the CDR3 is TGTGCCAGCAGCTTGGTTCAAGAGCAGTTCTTC. Protein product: CASSLVQEQFF. Filled out from reference TRBV5-8 and TRBJ2-1, the complete variable domain reads EAGVTQSPTHLIKTRGQQATLRCSPISGHTSVYWYQQALGLGLQFLLWYDEGEERNRGNFPPRFSGRQFPNYSSELNVNALELEDSALYLCASSLVQEQFFGPGTRLTVL.

This clone turned up a few times. J is TRBJ2-7 and V is TRBV6-5; TRBD1 matches 9 bases. Germline CDR1 is MNHEY and CDR2 is SVGAGI. V trimming: 9 bases; J trimming: 6 bases; junction bases outside the gene matches: 6. This CDR3 comprises 12 residues. CDR3 bases: TGTGCCAGTCGGACAGGGGTAGGCGAGCAGTACTTC. It codes for CASRTGVGEQYF.

The chain employs TRBV5-1 and TRBJ2-1; TRBD2 matches at 7 bases. J gave up 3 bases and V 0 bases, and 12 bases lay outside the gene matches. This CDR3 comprises 18 residues. CDR1 is SGHRS, CDR2 YFSETQ, per germline. The DNA of the CDR3 is TGCGCCAGCAGCTTGGCGCGCCTTGGCGGGAGCCACTACAATGAGCAGTTCTTC. Translated: CASSLARLGGSHYNEQFF. Using reference TRBV5-1 and TRBJ2-1 for the parts outside the CDR3, the full variable domain is KAGVTQTPRYLIKTRGQQVTLSCSPISGHRSVSWYQQTPGQGLQFLFEYFSETQRNKGNFPGRFSGRQFSNSRSEMNVSTLELGDSALYLCASSLARLGGSHYNEQFFGPGTRLTVL.

The CDR3 DNA reads as TGCAGCCAGAGGGAGGGCGGGGTTACAGATACGCAGTATTTT. Protein: CSQREGGVTDTQYF. The chain has TRBV29-1 and TRBJ2-3; 7 bases match TRBD2. The CDR3 has 14 residues. CDR1 is SQVTM and CDR2 is ANQGSEA in the germline V gene. V was pared by 8 bases and J by 3 bases, with 11 bases of the junction left unmatched.

V gene TRBV18 combines with J gene TRBJ2-1; weak D call: TRBD1 (6 bases). Trimming shortened V by 4 bases and J by 5 bases, and 9 bases separated the two germline ends. The CDR3 runs to 13 residues. Germline loops: CDR1 KGHSH, CDR2 LQKENI. The CDR3 DNA reads TGTGCCAGCTCACGGACAGATAACAATGAGCAGTTCTTC. This gives the protein CASSRTDNNEQFF.

The chain couples TRBV28 to TRBJ1-4; 8 bases map to TRBD1. The CDR3 has 14 residues. V lost 5 bases, J lost 4 bases, and 3 bases stayed unmatched. Germline V lookup: CDR1 MDHEN, CDR2 SYDVKM. CDR3 amino acids: CASSHDRGNEKLFF. In DNA, the CDR3 is TGTGCCAGCAGTCACGACAGGGGTAATGAAAAACTGTTTTTT. The whole variable domain, remainder taken from reference TRBV28 and TRBJ1-4, is DVKVTQSSRYLVKRTGEKVFLECVQDMDHENMFWYRQDPGLGLRLIYFSYDVKMKEKGDIPEGYSVSREKKERFSLILESASTNQTSMYLCASSHDRGNEKLFFGSGTQLSVL.

The V and J genes are TRBV11-1 and TRBJ2-3, with 11 bases that match TRBD2. CDR3 size: 17 residues. The V segment lost 5 bases and the J segment 2 bases; nucleotides outside the gene matches: 9. Germline values: CDR1 SGHAT, CDR2 FQDESV (reference sequence). In nucleotides, the CDR3 is TGTGCCAGCAGCCCCGGGACTAGCGGACCTGCCACAGATACGCAGTATTTT. This gives the protein CASSPGTSGPATDTQYF.

The chain recombines TRBV29-1 with TRBJ2-3; D might be TRBD1 (5 bases). The germline gives CDR1 SQVTM, CDR2 ANQGSEA. V was pared by 7 bases and J by 5 bases, with 16 bases between. This CDR3 spans 13 amino acids. The CDR3 coding sequence is TGCAGCGCTGATGGGCAGGGCCTAGATACGCAGTATTTT. This codes for CSADGQGLDTQYF.

For the CDR3, the DNA is TGTGCCAGCGCTAACTTGGCGGTTCTCCCGGGGGAGCAGTACTTC. Protein product: CASANLAVLPGEQYF. This chain uses TRBV5-5 with TRBJ2-7, with D possibly matching TRBD2 (5 bases). The V end was cut by 7 bases, the J end by 7 bases, with 24 bases between. Germline V gene lookup returns CDR1 SGHKS and CDR2 YYEKEE (reference sequence). This CDR3 spans 15 amino acids.

V gene TRBV6-5 combines with J gene TRBJ1-5, with D unresolved. Trimming shortened V by 2 bases and J by 4 bases, and 9 bases separated the two germline ends. CDR1 is MNHEY and CDR2 is SVGAGI in the germline V gene. The CDR3 is made up of 14 amino acids. The CDR3 reads CASSYGSGNQPQHF. The CDR3 DNA reads as TGTGCCAGCAGTTACGGATCGGGGAATCAGCCCCAGCATTTT.